These 8 T cell receptor beta chains came from one sample sequenced in a study of T cell responses to AZD1222 COVID-19 vaccine. TCRdb's table, derived via immunoSEQ multiplex PCR, lists solely in-frame clones and lacks some. Here the sample spans around 86,000 clones, around 89% being singletons. Sample: peripheral blood, taken on day 0 of AZD1222 vaccination. The source of these receptors is an adult in good health.

CDR3 in amino acids: CASSAPREQTKAFF. Here the CDR3 DNA reads TGTGCCAGCAGCGCGCCCCGGGAACAGACAAAAGCTTTCTTT. The chain recombines TRBV7-2 with TRBJ1-1; no definite D call. The V end lost 5 bases, the J end lost 9 bases, and 19 bases lay between the germline ends. The CDR3 runs 14 residues. Germline V gives CDR1 SGHTA, CDR2 FQGNSA.

This clone has only one observation. The gene calls are TRBV3-1 (or the pseudogene TRBV3-2) and TRBJ1-1, with unresolved D. V was trimmed by 3 bases and J by 7 bases, leaving 9 bases between them. The CDR3 has 12 residues. The germline V gene encodes CDR1 LGHDT and CDR2 YNNKEL (reference sequence). The CDR3 DNA follows: TGTGCCAGCAGCCAGACACACAGTGAAGCTTTCTTT. This gives the protein CASSQTHSEAFF.

The chain links TRBV6-5 to TRBJ2-2, with D perhaps TRBD2 (6 bases). Trimming took off 2 bases at V and 4 bases at J, with 11 bases between the two ends. The germline gives CDR1 MNHEY, CDR2 SVGAGI. This CDR3 is 15 amino acids long. The CDR3 is CASSYVGRGTGELFF. The CDR3 DNA sequence: TGTGCCAGCAGTTACGTGGGGCGGGGCACCGGGGAGCTGTTTTTT.

The genes are TRBV18 and TRBJ1-2; D unresolved. The CDR3 length is 17 residues. Trimming removed 2 bases at V and 8 bases at J, with 24 bases between. CDR1 KGHSH and CDR2 LQKENI come from the germline V gene. The DNA for the CDR3 is TGTGCCAGCTCACCAAGTGATGGGCAGCTCCCCCGAGGAGGCTACACCTTC. Translating it yields CASSPSDGQLPRGGYTF.

The chain employs TRBV6-5 and TRBJ1-5, with unresolved D. V lost 2 bases and J 7 bases, leaving 9 bases between the germline ends. Per germline, CDR1 MNHEY and CDR2 SVGAGI. CDR3 length equals 13 residues. The CDR3 here is CASSYDVRQPQHF. CDR3 in DNA: TGTGCCAGCAGTTACGATGTGAGGCAGCCCCAGCATTTT.

This chain links TRBV7-2 with TRBJ2-5; 7 nucleotides align to TRBD2. The V segment lost 4 bases and the J segment 5 bases; nucleotides outside the gene matches: 7. Germline CDR1 SGHTA, CDR2 FQGNSA. This CDR3 contains 14 residues. The CDR3 DNA reads as TGTGCCAGCAGCTCCTCGGGAGCGGGGGAGACCCAGTACTTC. Translated: CASSSSGAGETQYF.

The chain employs TRBV19 and TRBJ2-2, with D perhaps assigned TRBD1 or TRBD2 (6 bases each). Germline V gives CDR1 LNHDA, CDR2 SQIVND (reference sequence). V lost 7 bases and J lost 1, with 13 bases in between. The CDR3 covers 15 residues. CDR3 DNA: TGTGCCAGTATACCGGGGGCTCTGAACACCGGGGAGCTGTTTTTT. Its protein product is CASIPGALNTGELFF.

This chain links TRBV19 with TRBJ2-1; 13 bases are shared with TRBD2. CDR1 and CDR2 (germline): LNHDA, SQIVND (reference sequence). After removal of 5 bases from V and 9 bases from J, the junction contained 7 bases not matched to a gene. The CDR3 is 15 residues long. The CDR3 region has the DNA TGTGCCAGTAGTGAACTAGCGGGGGGGCCAAGTGAGCAGTTCTTC. As protein: CASSELAGGPSEQFF. The whole variable domain, filled in from reference TRBV19 and TRBJ2-1, reads DGGITQSPKYLFRKEGQNVTLSCEQNLNHDAMYWYRQDPGQGLRLIYYSQIVNDFQKGDIAEGYSVSREKKESFPLTVTSAQKNPTAFYLCASSELAGGPSEQFFGPGTRLTVL.